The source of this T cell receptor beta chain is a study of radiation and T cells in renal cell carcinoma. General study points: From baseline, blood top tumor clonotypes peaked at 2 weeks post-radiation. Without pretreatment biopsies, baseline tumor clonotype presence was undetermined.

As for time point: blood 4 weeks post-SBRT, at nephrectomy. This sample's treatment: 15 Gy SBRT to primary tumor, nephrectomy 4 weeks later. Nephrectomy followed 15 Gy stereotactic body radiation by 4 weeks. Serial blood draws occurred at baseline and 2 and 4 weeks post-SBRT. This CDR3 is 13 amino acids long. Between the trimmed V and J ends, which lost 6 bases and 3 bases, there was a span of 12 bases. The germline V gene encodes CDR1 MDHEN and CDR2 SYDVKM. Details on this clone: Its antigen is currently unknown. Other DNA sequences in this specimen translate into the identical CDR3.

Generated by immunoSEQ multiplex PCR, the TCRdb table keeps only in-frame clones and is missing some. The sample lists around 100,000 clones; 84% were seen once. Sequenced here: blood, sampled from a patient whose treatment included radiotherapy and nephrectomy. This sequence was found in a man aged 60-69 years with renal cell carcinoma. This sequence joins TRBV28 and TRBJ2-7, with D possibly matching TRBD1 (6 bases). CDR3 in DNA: TGTGCCAGCAGCCTACAGGGTAGCTACGAGCAGTACTTC. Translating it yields CASSLQGSYEQYF.